This T cell receptor (beta chain) was identified during a study of blood T cell repertoires in COVID-19. Study in general: Material from acute and convalescent COVID-19 was sourced from the United States, Italy and Spain.

CDR3 length: 15 amino acids. V lost 7 bases, J lost 7 bases, and 12 bases stayed unmatched. CDR1 is SGDLS, CDR2 YYNGEE, per germline. Original methodology: Reference gene primer amplification in the assay estimated nucleated cell counts. The protocol was immunoSEQ multiplex PCR, while the TCRdb copy is restricted to in-frame clones and leaves out a portion. The DNA gave D and trimming, while V, J and clone size come from that table. The data hold nearly 45,000 clones, with around nine tenths observed a single time. Followed over time, Seattle patients had been enrolled while infection was active. The rearrangement joins TRBV9 to TRBJ2-1; 9 bases line up with TRBD1. Source material: peripheral blood. The TCR originated in a man aged 35 to 55 with COVID-19, enrolled during active disease. DNA of the CDR3: TGTGCCAGCTCCCCGGAGGACAGGGGTTGGAATGAGCAGTTCTTC. Its translation: CASSPEDRGWNEQFF.